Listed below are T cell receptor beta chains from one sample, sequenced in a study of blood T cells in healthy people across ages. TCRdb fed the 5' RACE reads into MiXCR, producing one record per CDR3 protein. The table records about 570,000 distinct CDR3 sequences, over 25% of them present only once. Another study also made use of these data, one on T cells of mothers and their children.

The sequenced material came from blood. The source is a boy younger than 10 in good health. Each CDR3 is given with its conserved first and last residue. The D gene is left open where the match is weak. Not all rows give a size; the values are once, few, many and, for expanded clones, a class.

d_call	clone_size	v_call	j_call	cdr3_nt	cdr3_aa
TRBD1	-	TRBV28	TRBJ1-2	TGTGCCAGCAGTACGACAGGGGAGTGGGATGGCTACACCTTC	CASSTTGEWDGYTF
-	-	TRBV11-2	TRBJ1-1	TGTGCCAGCAGCCCCGGTGAAGCTTTCTTT	CASSPGEAFF
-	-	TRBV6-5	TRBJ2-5	TGTGCCAGCACCCCAGTGGCTGGGCAGACCCAGTACTTC	CASTPVAGQTQYF
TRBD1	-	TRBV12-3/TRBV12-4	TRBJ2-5	TGTGCCAGCAGTTGGGGACAGGAGACAGAGACCCAGTACTTC	CASSWGQETETQYF
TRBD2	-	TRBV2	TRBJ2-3	TGTGCCAGCAGACTAGCGGGAGAGACAGATACGCAGTATTTT	CASRLAGETDTQYF
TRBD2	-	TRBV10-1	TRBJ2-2	TGCGCCAGCAGTGAGCGGGGGGTAGGCGGGGAGCTGTTTTTT	CASSERGVGGELFF
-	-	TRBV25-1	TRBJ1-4	TGTGCCAGCAGTGAGGGGGCAGTAGGAAAACTGTTTTTT	CASSEGAVGKLFF
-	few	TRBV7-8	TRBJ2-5	TGTGCCAGCAGGGCAGGGGATCACCAAGAGACCCAGTACTTC	CASRAGDHQETQYF
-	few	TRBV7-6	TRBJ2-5	TGTGCCAGCAGGCGGACTGGGGAGACCCAGTACTTC	CASRRTGETQYF
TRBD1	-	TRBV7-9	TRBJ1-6	TGTGCCAGCAGCAGACAGGGAGGGAATTCACCCCTCCACTTT	CASSRQGGNSPLHF
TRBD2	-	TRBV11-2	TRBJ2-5	TGTGCCAGCAGCTCGGTGAGCGGGAGTGGAGAGGCCCAGTACTTC	CASSSVSGSGEAQYF
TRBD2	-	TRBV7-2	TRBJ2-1	TGTGCCAGCAGCTGGGGACTAGCGGGGGGCAACAATGAGCAGTTCTTC	CASSWGLAGGNNEQFF
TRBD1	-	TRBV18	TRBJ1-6	TGTGCCAGCTCACTTGCCGGGACAGGGATCAATTATAATTCACCCCTCCACTTT	CASSLAGTGINYNSPLHF
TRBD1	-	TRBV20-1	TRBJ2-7	TGCAGTGCTCAGGGGGTCGGGGAAGGCTCCTACGAGCAGTACTTC	CSAQGVGEGSYEQYF
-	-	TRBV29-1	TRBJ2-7	TGCAGCGTGAGACTTACAGCCTACGAGCAGTACTTC	CSVRLTAYEQYF
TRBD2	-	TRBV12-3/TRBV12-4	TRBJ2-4	TGTGCCAGCAGCCCCGGACTAGCGGGAATTCAGTACTTC	CASSPGLAGIQYF
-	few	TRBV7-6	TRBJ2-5	TGTGCCAGCAGCTTAGCCCTTTGGGAGACCCAGTACTTC	CASSLALWETQYF
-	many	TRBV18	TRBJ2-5	TGTGCCAGCTCACCACTGGAGACCCAGTACTTC	CASSPLETQYF
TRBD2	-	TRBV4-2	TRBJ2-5	TGTGCCAGCAGCCAGGCTAGCGGGGGGGCCCAAGAGACCCAGTACTTC	CASSQASGGAQETQYF
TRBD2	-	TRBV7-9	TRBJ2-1	TGTGCCAGCGGTCTCGTGGTAGGGACTAGCGGGGACAATGAGCAGTTCTTC	CASGLVVGTSGDNEQFF
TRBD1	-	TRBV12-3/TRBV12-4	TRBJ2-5	TGTGCCAGCAGTTTAGACAAAATAGACAGGGGCTCCCAAGAGACCCAGTACTTC	CASSLDKIDRGSQETQYF
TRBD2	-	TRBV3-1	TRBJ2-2	TGTGCCAGCAGTCCCGGACTAGCGGCTGCGGAGCTGTTTTTT	CASSPGLAAAELFF
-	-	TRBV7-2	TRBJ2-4	TGTGCCAGCAGCTTAGCCGCCTTAGCCAAAAACATTCAGTACTTC	CASSLAALAKNIQYF
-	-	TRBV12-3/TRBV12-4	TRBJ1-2	TGTGCCAGCAGGGGATCCGAGGCGGGTGGCTACACCTTC	CASRGSEAGGYTF
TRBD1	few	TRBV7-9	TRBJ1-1	TGTGCCAGCAGCGCAGTACAGGGGTCGAACACTGAAGCTTTCTTT	CASSAVQGSNTEAFF
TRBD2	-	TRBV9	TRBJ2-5	TGTGCCAGCAGCCCAAGTGGGACTAACTCCGAGACCCAGTACTTC	CASSPSGTNSETQYF
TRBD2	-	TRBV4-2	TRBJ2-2	TGTGCCAGCAGCCAAGATCTACCTAGCGGGGGGCCTGGGGAGCTGTTTTTT	CASSQDLPSGGPGELFF
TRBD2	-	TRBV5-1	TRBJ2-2	TGCGCCAGCGAGCGGGAGCCTAACACCGGGGAGCTGTTTTTT	CASEREPNTGELFF
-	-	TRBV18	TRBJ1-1	TGTGCCAGCTCGGTAAAGGTGAACACTGAAGCTTTCTTT	CASSVKVNTEAFF
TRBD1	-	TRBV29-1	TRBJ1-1	TGCAGCGTCCCAGGGGGCACTGAAGCTTTCTTT	CSVPGGTEAFF
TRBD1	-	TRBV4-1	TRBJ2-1	TGCGCCAGCAGCGCCTACTCGGGACAGGGGGCCGTTGAGCAGTTCTTC	CASSAYSGQGAVEQFF
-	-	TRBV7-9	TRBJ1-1	TGTGCCAGCAGCCTGACAGGTGACAGCACTGAAGCTTTCTTT	CASSLTGDSTEAFF
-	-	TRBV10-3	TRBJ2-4	TGTGCCATCAGTGAATCTACGAATTGGGGAAACATTCAGTACTTC	CAISESTNWGNIQYF
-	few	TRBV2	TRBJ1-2	TGTGCCAGCAGTGACCCTCCGGGGTGGCGCGGCTACACCTTC	CASSDPPGWRGYTF
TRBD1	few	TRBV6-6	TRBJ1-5	TGTGCCAGCACTCCGACAGGGCGCCAGCCCCAGCATTTT	CASTPTGRQPQHF
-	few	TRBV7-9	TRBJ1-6	TGTGCCAGCAGCTTTGATCGAGCACCCCTCCACTTT	CASSFDRAPLHF
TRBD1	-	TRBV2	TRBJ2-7	TGTGCCAGCAGTGAGGGCAGGGGGAGCGAGCAGTACTTC	CASSEGRGSEQYF
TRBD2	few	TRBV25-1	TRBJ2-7	TGTGCCAGCAGTGGCGGGAGCGGCGACGAGCAATACTTC	CASSGGSGDEQYF
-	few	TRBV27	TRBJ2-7	TGTGCCAGCAGTTTATCCTCACCATCTTCGGGTGAGCAGTACTTC	CASSLSSPSSGEQYF
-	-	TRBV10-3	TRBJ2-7	TGTTACGACAGAGCCTACGAGCAGTACTTC	CYDRAYEQYF
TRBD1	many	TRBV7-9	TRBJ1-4	TGTGCCAGCAGCTTAGCGGTGACAGGGCCTAATGAAAAACTGTTTTTT	CASSLAVTGPNEKLFF
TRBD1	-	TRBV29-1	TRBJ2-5	TGCAGCGTTGAAATGCATAGTTCGGACAGGGAGTTTCAAGAGACCCAGTACTTC	CSVEMHSSDREFQETQYF
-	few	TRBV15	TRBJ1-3	TGTGCCACCAGCAGAGAAGCCCTAGGAGTTTCTGGAAACACCATATATTTT	CATSREALGVSGNTIYF
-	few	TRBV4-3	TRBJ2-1	TGCGCCAGCAGCCAAGATCCGAAGGGGAACATCTACAATGAGCAGTTCTTC	CASSQDPKGNIYNEQFF
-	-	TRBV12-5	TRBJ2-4	TGTGCTAGTGGTCCGGGACTAGCCAAAAACATTCAGTACTTC	CASGPGLAKNIQYF
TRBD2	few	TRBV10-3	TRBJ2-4	TGTGCCATCAGTGAGTCCGTGGCGGGGGAAAACATTCAGTACTTC	CAISESVAGENIQYF
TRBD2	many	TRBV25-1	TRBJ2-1	TGTGCCAGCAGTAAACGCGGGGGAAAGAATGAGCAGTTCTTC	CASSKRGGKNEQFF
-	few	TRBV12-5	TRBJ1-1	TGTGCTAGTGGTTTCCCCCGCGGAAGGGGGATGAACACTGAAGCTTTCTTT	CASGFPRGRGMNTEAFF
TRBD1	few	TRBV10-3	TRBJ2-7	TGTGCCATCAGTGACGTGAACAGGGGTGGCGAGCAGTACTTC	CAISDVNRGGEQYF
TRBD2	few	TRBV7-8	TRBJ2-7	TGTGCCAGCAGCTTAAGTAGCGGGAGAATCAACGAGCAGTACTTC	CASSLSSGRINEQYF
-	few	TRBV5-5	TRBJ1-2	TGTGCCAGCAGCTTGTCCCCCCAGGGGCACGGCTACACCTTC	CASSLSPQGHGYTF
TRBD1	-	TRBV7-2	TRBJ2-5	TGTGCCAGCAGCTTGCGGACAGGGACGGAGACCCAGTACTTC	CASSLRTGTETQYF
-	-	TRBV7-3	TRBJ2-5	TGTGCCAGCAGCTTATGGGACCGCATTCGGGGGACCCAGTACTTC	CASSLWDRIRGTQYF
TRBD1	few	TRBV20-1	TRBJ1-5	TGCAGTGCTACCCAGACAGGGGATGTTCAGCCCCAGCATTTT	CSATQTGDVQPQHF
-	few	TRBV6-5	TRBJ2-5	TGTGCCAGCAGTCTCCACGGGAGTGTGGAGACCCAGTACTTC	CASSLHGSVETQYF
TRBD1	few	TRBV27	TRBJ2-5	TGTGCCAGCAGTCCACTCGGGACAGGAGAGACCCAGTACTTC	CASSPLGTGETQYF
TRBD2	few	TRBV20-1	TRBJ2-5	TGCAGTGCTAGGAGGGGTAGCGGGGAAGAGACCCAGTACTTC	CSARRGSGEETQYF
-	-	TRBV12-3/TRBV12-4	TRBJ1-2	TGTGCCAGCAGTTTAGCGGCTGGCTACACCTTC	CASSLAAGYTF
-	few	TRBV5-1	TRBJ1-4	TGCGCCAGTCATGGATGGACCATGGGGGAAAAACTGTTTTTT	CASHGWTMGEKLFF
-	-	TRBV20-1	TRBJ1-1	TGCAGTGCGATCTCCACAGGGAGAGTCATGAACACTGAAGCTTTCTTT	CSAISTGRVMNTEAFF